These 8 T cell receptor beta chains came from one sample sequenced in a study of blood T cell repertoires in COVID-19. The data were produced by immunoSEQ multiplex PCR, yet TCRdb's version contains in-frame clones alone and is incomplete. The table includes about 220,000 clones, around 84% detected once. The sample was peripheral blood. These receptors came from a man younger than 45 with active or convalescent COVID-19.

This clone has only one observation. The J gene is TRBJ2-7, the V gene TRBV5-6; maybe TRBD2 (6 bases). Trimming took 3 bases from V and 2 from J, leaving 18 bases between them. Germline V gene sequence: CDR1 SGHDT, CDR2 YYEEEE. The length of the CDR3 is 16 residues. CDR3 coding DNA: TGTGCCAGCAGCTCTAACTCCCGGGGGTTTCCCTACGAGCAGTACTTC. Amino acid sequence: CASSSNSRGFPYEQYF.

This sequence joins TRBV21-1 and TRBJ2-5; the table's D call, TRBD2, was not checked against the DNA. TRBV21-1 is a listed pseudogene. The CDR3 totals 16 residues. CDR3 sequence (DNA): TGTGCCAGCAGCACCCCGCCCGGGAAGCACAAAGAGACCCAGTACTTC. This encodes CASSTPPGKHKETQYF.

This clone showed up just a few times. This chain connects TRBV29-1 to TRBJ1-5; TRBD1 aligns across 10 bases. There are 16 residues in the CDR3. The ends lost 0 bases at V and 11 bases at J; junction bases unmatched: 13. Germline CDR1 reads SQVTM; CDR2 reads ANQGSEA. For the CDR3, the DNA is TGCAGCGTTGAAGACTCCTGGACAGGGGGGATGGTGGCCCAGCATTTT. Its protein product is CSVEDSWTGGMVAQHF.

CDR3 residues: CASRYDRGEKLFF. The CDR3, as DNA: TGTGCCAGCAGATACGACCGGGGGGAGAAACTGTTTTTT. This rearrangement joins TRBV6-5 to TRBJ1-4; D perhaps matches TRBD1 (5 bases). The germline V and J ends were trimmed by 6 bases and 11 bases, with 16 bases remaining between them. Germline CDR1 and CDR2: MNHEY and SVGAGI. The CDR3 extends over 13 amino acids.

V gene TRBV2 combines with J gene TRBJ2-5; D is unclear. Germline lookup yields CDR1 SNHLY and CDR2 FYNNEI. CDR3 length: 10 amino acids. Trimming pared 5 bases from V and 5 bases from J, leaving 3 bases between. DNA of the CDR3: TGTGCCAGCAGTCGGGAGACCCAGTACTTC. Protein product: CASSRETQYF. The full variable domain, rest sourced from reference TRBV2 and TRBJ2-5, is EPEVTQTPSHQVTQMGQEVILRCVPISNHLYFYWYRQILGQKVEFLVSFYNNEISEKSEIFDDQFSVERPDGSNFTLKIRSTKLEDSAMYFCASSRETQYFGPGTRLLVL.

CDR3: CASSFSGQGYYGYTF. The CDR3 nucleotides read TGTGCCAGCAGTTTCTCCGGACAGGGGTACTATGGCTACACCTTC. This sequence joins TRBV28 and TRBJ1-2; 9 bases align to TRBD1. With V trimmed by 3 bases and J by 3 bases, 5 bases remained unmatched. The CDR3 sequence is 15 residues long. Germline CDR1 MDHEN, CDR2 SYDVKM.

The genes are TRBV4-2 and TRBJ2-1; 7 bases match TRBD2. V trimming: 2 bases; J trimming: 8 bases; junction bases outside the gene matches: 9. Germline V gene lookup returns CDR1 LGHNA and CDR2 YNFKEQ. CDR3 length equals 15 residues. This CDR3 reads CASSQRLAEGDEQFF. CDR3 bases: TGTGCCAGCAGCCAAAGACTAGCCGAAGGCGATGAGCAGTTCTTC.

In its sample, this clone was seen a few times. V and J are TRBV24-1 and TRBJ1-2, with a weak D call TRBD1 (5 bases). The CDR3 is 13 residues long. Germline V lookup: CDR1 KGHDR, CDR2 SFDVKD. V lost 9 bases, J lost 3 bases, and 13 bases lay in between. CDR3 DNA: TGTGCCACCTCGCGGGGGAAGGACTATGGCTACACCTTC. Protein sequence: CATSRGKDYGYTF.